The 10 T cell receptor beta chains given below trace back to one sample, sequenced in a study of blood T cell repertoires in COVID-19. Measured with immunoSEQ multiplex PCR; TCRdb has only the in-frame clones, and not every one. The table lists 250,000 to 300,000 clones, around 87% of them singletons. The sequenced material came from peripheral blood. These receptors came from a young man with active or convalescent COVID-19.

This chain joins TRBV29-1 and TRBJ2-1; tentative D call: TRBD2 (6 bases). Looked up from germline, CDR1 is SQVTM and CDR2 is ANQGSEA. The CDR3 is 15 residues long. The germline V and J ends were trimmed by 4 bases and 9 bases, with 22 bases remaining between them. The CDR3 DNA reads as TGCAGCGTTGGCCCCGGGGGACGTATCCACGGTGAGCAGTTCTTC. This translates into CSVGPGGRIHGEQFF.

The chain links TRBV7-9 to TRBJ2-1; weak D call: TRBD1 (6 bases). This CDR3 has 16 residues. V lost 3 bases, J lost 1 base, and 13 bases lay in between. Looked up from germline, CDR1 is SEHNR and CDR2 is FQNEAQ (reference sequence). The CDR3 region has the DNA TGTGCCAGCAGCTTTGGGGGCCTTAATTCCTACAATGAGCAGTTCTTC. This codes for CASSFGGLNSYNEQFF.

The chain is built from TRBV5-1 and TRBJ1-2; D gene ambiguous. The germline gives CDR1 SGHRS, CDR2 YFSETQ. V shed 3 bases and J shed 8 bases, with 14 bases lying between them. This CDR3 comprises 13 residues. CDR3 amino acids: CASSSMPREGYTF. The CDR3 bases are TGCGCCAGCAGCTCGATGCCCCGTGAGGGCTACACCTTC. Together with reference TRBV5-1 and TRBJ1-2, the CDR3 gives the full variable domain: KAGVTQTPRYLIKTRGQQVTLSCSPISGHRSVSWYQQTPGQGLQFLFEYFSETQRNKGNFPGRFSGRQFSNSRSEMNVSTLELGDSALYLCASSSMPREGYTFGSGTRLTVV.

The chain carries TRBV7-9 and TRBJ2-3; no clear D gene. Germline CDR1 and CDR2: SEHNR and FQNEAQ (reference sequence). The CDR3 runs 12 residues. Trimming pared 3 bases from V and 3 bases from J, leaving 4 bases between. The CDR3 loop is CASSFKTDTQYF. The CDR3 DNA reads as TGTGCCAGCAGCTTTAAAACAGATACGCAGTATTTT.

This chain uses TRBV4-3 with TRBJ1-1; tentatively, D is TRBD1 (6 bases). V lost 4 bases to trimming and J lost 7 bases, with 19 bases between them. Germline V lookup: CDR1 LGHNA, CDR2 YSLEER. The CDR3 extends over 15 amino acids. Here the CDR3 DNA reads TGCGCCAGCAGCCCTCAGGGCACAGGGAGGGATGAAGCTTTCTTT. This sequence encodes CASSPQGTGRDEAFF.

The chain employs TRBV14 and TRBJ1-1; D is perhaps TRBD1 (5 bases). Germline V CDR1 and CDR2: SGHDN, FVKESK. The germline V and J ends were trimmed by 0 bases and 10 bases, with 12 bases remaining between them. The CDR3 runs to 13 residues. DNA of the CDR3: TGTGCCAGCAGCCAAGAGCCAGGGCGGCCAGCTTTCTTT. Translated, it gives CASSQEPGRPAFF.

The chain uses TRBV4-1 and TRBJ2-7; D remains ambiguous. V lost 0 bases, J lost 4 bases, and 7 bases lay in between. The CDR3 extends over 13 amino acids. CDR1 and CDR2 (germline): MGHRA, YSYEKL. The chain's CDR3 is CASSQESVYEQYF. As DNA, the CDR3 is TGCGCCAGCAGCCAAGAGTCAGTGTACGAGCAGTACTTC.

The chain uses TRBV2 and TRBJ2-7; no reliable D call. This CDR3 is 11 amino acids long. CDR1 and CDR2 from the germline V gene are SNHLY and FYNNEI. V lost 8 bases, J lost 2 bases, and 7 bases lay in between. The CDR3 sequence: CASGPAYEQYF. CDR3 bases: TGTGCCAGCGGGCCGGCCTACGAGCAGTACTTC. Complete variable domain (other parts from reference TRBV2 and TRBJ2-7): EPEVTQTPSHQVTQMGQEVILRCVPISNHLYFYWYRQILGQKVEFLVSFYNNEISEKSEIFDDQFSVERPDGSNFTLKIRSTKLEDSAMYFCASGPAYEQYFGPGTRLTVT.

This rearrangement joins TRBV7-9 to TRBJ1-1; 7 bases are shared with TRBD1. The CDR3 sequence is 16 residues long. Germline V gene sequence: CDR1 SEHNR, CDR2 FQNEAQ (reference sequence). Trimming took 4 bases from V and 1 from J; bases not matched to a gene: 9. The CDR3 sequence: CASSSPDREWNTEAFF. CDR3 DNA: TGTGCCAGCAGCTCCCCCGACAGGGAGTGGAACACTGAAGCTTTCTTT.

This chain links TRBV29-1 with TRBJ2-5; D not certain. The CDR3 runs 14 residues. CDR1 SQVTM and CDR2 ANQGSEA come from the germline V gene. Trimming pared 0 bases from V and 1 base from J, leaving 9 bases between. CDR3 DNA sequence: TGCAGCGTTGAAGAAACACCCATCCAAGAGACCCAGTACTTC. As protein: CSVEETPIQETQYF.